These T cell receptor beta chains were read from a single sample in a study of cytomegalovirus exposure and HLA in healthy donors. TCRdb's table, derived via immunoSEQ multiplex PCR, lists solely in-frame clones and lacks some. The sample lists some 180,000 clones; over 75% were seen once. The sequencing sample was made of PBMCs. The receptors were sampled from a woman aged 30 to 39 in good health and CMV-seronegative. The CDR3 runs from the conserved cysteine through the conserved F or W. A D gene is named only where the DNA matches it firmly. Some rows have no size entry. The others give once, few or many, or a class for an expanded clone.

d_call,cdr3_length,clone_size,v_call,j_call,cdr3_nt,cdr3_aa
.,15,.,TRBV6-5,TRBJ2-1,TGTGCCAGCAGCCCCTCGCGGGGGCGAAACAATGAGCAGTTCTTC,CASSPSRGRNNEQFF
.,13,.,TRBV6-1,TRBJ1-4,TGTGCCAGCAGTGATAACGTCGGGACTTCCCTGTTTTTT,CASSDNVGTSLFF
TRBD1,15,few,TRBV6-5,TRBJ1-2,TGTGCCAGCAGTTACTCGCAGGGGGCCCTATGGGGCTACACCTTC,CASSYSQGALWGYTF
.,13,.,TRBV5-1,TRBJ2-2,TGCGCCAGCAGCCGAGAGTTGACCGGGGAGCTGTTTTTT,CASSRELTGELFF
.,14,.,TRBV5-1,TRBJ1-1,TGCGCCAGCAGCTTGGGTGGAGGGGCAGGGGAAGCTTTCTTT,CASSLGGGAGEAFF
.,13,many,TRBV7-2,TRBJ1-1,TGTGCCAGCAGCCTGTTCGCCCAGGGGGAAGCTTTCTTT,CASSLFAQGEAFF
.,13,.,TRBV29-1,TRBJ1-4,TGCAGCGTTCTCCGGGGGACGGGTGAAAAACTGTTTTTT,CSVLRGTGEKLFF
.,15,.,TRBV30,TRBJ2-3,TGTGCCTGGTCTATGGGGGGGGGCCAGACAGATACGCAGTATTTT,CAWSMGGGQTDTQYF
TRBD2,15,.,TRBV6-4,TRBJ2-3,TGTGCCAGCAGTGATTCTAGCGGGGGAACAGATACGCAGTATTTT,CASSDSSGGTDTQYF
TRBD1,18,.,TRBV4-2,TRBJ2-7,TGTGCCAGCAGCCAAGATGGGGACAGGGAGGGTTATGCCTACGAGCAGTACTTC,CASSQDGDREGYAYEQYF
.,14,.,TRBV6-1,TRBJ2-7,TGTGCCAGCAGGCGGTCACGACCGCCCTACGAGCAGTACTTC,CASRRSRPPYEQYF
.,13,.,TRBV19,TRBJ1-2,TGTGCCAGTAGGTCTCAGGGGACCTATGGCTACACCTTC,CASRSQGTYGYTF
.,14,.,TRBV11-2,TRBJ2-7,TGTGCCAGCAGCTTATCACAGGGCTCCTACGAGCAGTACTTC,CASSLSQGSYEQYF
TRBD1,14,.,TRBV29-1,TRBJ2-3,TGCAGCGTCCGACAGGGGATTAGCACAGATACGCAGTATTTT,CSVRQGISTDTQYF
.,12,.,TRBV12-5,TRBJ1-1,TGTGCTAGTGGGACGGGGAACACTGAAGCTTTCTTT,CASGTGNTEAFF
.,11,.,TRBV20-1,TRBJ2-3,TGCAGTGCTCAGACTGGGGATACGCAGTATTTT,CSAQTGDTQYF
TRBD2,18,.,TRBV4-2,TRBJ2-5,TGTGCCAGCAGTTCTGGACTAGCGGGGGCCCCGACTCAAGAGACCCAGTACTTC,CASSSGLAGAPTQETQYF
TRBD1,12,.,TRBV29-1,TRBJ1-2,TGCAGCGTTGAAAGACAGGGGAGCGGCTACACCTTC,CSVERQGSGYTF
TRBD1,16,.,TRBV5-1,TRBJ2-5,TGCGCCAGCAGTTCCGGGACAGGGGATGAGAAAGAGACCCAGTACTTC,CASSSGTGDEKETQYF
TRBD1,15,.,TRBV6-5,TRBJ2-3,TGTGCCAGCAGCCCCGGGACAGGGGGCACAGATACGCAGTATTTT,CASSPGTGGTDTQYF
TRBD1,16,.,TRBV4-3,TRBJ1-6,TGCGCCAGCAGCCAAGATAGTACAGGGGTAATTTCACCCCTCCACTTT,CASSQDSTGVISPLHF
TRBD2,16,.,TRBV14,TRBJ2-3,TGTGCCAGCAGCCTCCTAACTAGCGGAGGGAAAGATACGCAGTATTTT,CASSLLTSGGKDTQYF
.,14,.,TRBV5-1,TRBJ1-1,TGCGCCAGCGGCAGCAGGGGAGACGACACTGAAGCTTTCTTT,CASGSRGDDTEAFF
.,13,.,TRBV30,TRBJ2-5,TGTGCCTGGAGCAGTTCGCCTGCCTTAACCCAGTACTTC,CAWSSSPALTQYF
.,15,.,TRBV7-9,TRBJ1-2,TGTGCCAGCAGCGCGAGTGACAGGCGGTGGGATGGCTACACCTTC,CASSASDRRWDGYTF
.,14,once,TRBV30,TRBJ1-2,TGTGCCTGGAGTGAAGGGGTGGGCAACTATGGCTACACCTTC,CAWSEGVGNYGYTF
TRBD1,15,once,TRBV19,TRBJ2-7,TGTGCCAGTAGTATAACAGGGACAGGGGGGAATAAGCAGTACTTC,CASSITGTGGNKQYF
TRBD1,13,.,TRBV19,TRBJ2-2,TGTGCCATTGGACAGGGAAACGCCGGGGAGCTGTTTTTT,CAIGQGNAGELFF
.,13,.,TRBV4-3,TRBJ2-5,TGCGCCAGCAGACGACGGGGGCAAGAGACCCAGTACTTC,CASRRRGQETQYF
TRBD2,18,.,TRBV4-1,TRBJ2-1,TGCGCCAGCAGCCAGTGGGTGGTTCGAGCGGGGGGCTACAATGAGCAGTTCTTC,CASSQWVVRAGGYNEQFF
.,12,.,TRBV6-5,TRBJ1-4,TGTGCCAGCAGGGGGGGATTAGGAAAACTGTTTTTT,CASRGGLGKLFF
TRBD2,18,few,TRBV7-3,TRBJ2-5,TGTGCCAGCAGCTCAGGGACTAGCGGGGGGGCCTTACAAGAGACCCAGTACTTC,CASSSGTSGGALQETQYF
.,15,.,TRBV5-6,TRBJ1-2,TGTGCCACGCAGACTGCGGGGGATTCCCAGTTTGGCTACACCTTC,CATQTAGDSQFGYTF
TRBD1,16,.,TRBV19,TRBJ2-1,TGTGCCAGTAGTACTCCACCGGGACAGTACTACAATGAGCAGTTCTTC,CASSTPPGQYYNEQFF
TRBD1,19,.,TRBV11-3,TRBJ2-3,TGTGCCAGCAGCCTGGGACAGCGGAACCCTGGTGATAGCACAGATACGCAGTATTTT,CASSLGQRNPGDSTDTQYF
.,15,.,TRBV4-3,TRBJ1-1,TGCGCCAGCAGCCAATTTGCGGTGATGAACACTGAAGCTTTCTTT,CASSQFAVMNTEAFF
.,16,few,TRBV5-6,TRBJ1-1,TGTGCCAGCAGCTTGTTAAGGAGGGACTATGACACTGAAGCTTTCTTT,CASSLLRRDYDTEAFF
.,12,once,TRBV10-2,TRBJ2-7,TGCGCCAGCAGTCCGGACACCTACGAGCAGTACTTC,CASSPDTYEQYF
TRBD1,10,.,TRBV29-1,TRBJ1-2,TGCAGCGCCGACAGGGATGGCTACACCTTC,CSADRDGYTF
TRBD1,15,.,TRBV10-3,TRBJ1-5,TGTGCCATCAGTGAGTCCGGGACAGGGGAACAGCCCCAGCATTTT,CAISESGTGEQPQHF
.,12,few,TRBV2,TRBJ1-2,TGTGCCAGCAGAGGACAGTACTATGGCTACACCTTC,CASRGQYYGYTF
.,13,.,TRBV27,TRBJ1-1,TGTGCCAGCAGTTTCCGGAGGAACACTGAAGCTTTCTTT,CASSFRRNTEAFF
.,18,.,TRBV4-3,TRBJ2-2,TGCGCCAGCAGCCAAGGGGGCCCCAGGGTGGAAGGCAGCGGGGAGCTGTTTTTT,CASSQGGPRVEGSGELFF
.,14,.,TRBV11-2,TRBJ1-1,TGTGCCAGCAGCTTACTTGGGCAGGGTGATGAAGCTTTCTTT,CASSLLGQGDEAFF
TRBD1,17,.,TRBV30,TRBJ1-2,TGTGCCTGGAGTGTAGGACAGGGCGGTTTTCTTAACTATGGCTACACCTTC,CAWSVGQGGFLNYGYTF
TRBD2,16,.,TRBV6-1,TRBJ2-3,TGTGCCAGCAGTGAACGGGGGGGGGCTTCCACAGATACGCAGTATTTT,CASSERGGASTDTQYF
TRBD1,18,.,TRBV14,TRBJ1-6,TGTGCCAGCAGCCAAGATCTTCTAAAAAGGGGGCAAGGTTCACCCCTCCACTTT,CASSQDLLKRGQGSPLHF
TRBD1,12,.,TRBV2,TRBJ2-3,TGTGCCGGACGGACAGGGCCGGATACGCAGTATTTT,CAGRTGPDTQYF
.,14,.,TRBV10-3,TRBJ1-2,TGTGCCATCAGTGAGTCGACTCGGAGTGATGGCTACACCTTC,CAISESTRSDGYTF